This TCR beta chain comes out of a study of T cells in localized non-small cell lung cancer. The method was immunoSEQ multiplex PCR; TCRdb's version includes in-frame clones alone and lacks a portion of them. Here the sample spans several thousand clones, about 55% being singletons. Unmatched junction bases numbered 8, after V lost 3 bases and J lost 5 bases. Germline values: CDR1 SGDLS, CDR2 YYNGEE. CDR3 length: 15 residues. This clone was recorded a few times. No antigen is known for it. The study, taken as a whole, reports: Longer overall survival was associated with a higher density of T cells in the blood.

The source of this sequence is a male donor aged 60 or over with stage I squamous cell lung carcinoma. This rearrangement joins TRBV9 to TRBJ2-5; 9 bases line up with TRBD2. The sequenced sample was lymph node tissue, obtained before any cancer treatment. The CDR3, as DNA: TGTGCCAGCAGCGCCACAGGACTAGCGACGGAGACCCAGTACTTC. It yields the protein CASSATGLATETQYF.